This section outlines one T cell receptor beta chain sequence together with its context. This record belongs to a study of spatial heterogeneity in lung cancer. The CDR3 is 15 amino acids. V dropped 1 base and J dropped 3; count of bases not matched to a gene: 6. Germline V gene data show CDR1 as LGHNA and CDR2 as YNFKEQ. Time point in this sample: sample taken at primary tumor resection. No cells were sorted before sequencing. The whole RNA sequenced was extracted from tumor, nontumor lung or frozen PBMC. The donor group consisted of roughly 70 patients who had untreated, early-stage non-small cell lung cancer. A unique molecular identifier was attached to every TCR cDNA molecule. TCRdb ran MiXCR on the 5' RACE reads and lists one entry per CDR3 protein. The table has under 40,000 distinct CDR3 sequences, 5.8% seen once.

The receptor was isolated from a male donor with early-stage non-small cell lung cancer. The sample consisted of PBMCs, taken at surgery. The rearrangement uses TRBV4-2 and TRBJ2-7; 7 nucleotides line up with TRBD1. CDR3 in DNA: TGTGCCAGCAGCCAAGTACGACAGGGAAACTACGAGCAGTACTTC. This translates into CASSQVRQGNYEQYF.